This TCR beta chain was found in a study of CD4+ T cells in melanoma. Some clones are missing from TCRdb's copy, which holds only in-frame ones; the method was immunoSEQ multiplex PCR. The sample lists 20,000 to 25,000 clones, over 70% seen once, with 3.6% in the top ten. Sequences were obtained from cells from a culture (not recorded whether cultured in vitro). The receptor's source is a human donor with melanoma.

CDR3 nucleotide sequence: TGCGCCAGCCAAGCCCTTAATCAGCCCCAGCATTTT. It translates to CASQALNQPQHF. The genes are TRBV10-2 and TRBJ1-5; D remains ambiguous. There are 12 residues in the CDR3. The V gene lost 8 bases and the J gene lost 4 bases, with 9 bases spanning the gap. Germline assignment: CDR1 WSHSY and CDR2 SAAADI.